Each of the 23 T cell receptor beta chains below was sequenced from the same sample in a study of blood T cell repertoires in COVID-19 (dated by TCRdb to 2020 to 2021). Receptors were amplified or captured by the immunoSEQ multiplex PCR assay. Drawn from immuneACCESS, this table holds only the in-frame rearrangements with V and J called that TCRdb kept. Clones are partly lost; checked studies trace under half to an unresolved V gene and leave the rest unexplained. This sample comprises a few hundred thousand clones, approximately 85% of them detected only once. Roughly 0.8% of the sample comes from the top ten. Sequenced: peripheral blood. The receptors shown here come from a woman in her thirties with acute or convalescent COVID-19.

V usage is TRBV18 and J usage is TRBJ2-1; 11 nucleotides match TRBD2. The germline gives CDR1 KGHSH, CDR2 LQKENI. This CDR3 contains 14 residues. V gave up 3 bases and J gave up 8 bases; unmatched junction bases: 3. As DNA, the CDR3 is TGTGCCAGCTCACCTAGCGGGAGGGCCTATGAGCAGTTCTTC. Residues: CASSPSGRAYEQFF.

This sequence joins TRBV6-2 or TRBV6-3 and TRBJ2-3; 8 positions match TRBD2. From germline, CDR1 is MNHEY and CDR2 SVGEGT. Trimming removed 5 bases from V and 3 bases from J; junction bases left unmatched: 10. CDR3 length: 16 amino acids. CDR3 bases: TGTGCCAGCAGTCATCGGAGCGGGAGTGAGACAGATACGCAGTATTTT. Translated: CASSHRSGSETDTQYF.

This chain links TRBV6-4 with TRBJ2-3; 7 nucleotides align to TRBD1. Germline trimming cut 6 bases from V and 4 bases from J; bases unmatched to any gene: 7. Germline V lookup: CDR1 MRHNA, CDR2 SNTAGT. The CDR3 runs to 14 residues. The CDR3 sequence is CASSHRQGADTQYF. CDR3 DNA: TGTGCCAGCAGCCACAGACAGGGTGCAGATACGCAGTATTTT.

The chain links TRBV12-5 to TRBJ1-4; D is possibly TRBD1 (6 bases). The CDR3 sequence is 13 residues long. Trimming left V 6 bases short and J 4 bases short, with 9 bases between. CDR1 is LGHNT and CDR2 is FRNRAP in the germline V gene. CDR3: CASGQGRNEKLFF. As DNA, the CDR3 is TGTGCTAGTGGGCAGGGGCGTAATGAAAAACTGTTTTTT.

The V gene is TRBV19, the J gene TRBJ2-5; TRBD2 matches at 8 bases. With 6 bases clipped from V and 2 bases from J, the junction kept 14 bases outside the gene matches. Germline V lookup: CDR1 LNHDA, CDR2 SQIVND (reference sequence). CDR3 length: 17 amino acids. The CDR3 nucleotides are TGTGCCAGTAGCCATGAGCGGAGCGGGAGTTTACAAGAGACCCAGTACTTC. Encoded protein: CASSHERSGSLQETQYF. Full variable domain (missing parts from reference TRBV19 and TRBJ2-5): DGGITQSPKYLFRKEGQNVTLSCEQNLNHDAMYWYRQDPGQGLRLIYYSQIVNDFQKGDIAEGYSVSREKKESFPLTVTSAQKNPTAFYLCASSHERSGSLQETQYFGPGTRLLVL.

The genes are TRBV11-2 and TRBJ2-1; 8 bases line up with TRBD1. Trimming cost V 6 bases and J 1 base; bases outside gene matches: 5. Germline CDR1 reads SGHAT; CDR2 reads FQNNGV. The CDR3 loop spans 15 amino acids. In DNA, the CDR3 is TGTGCCAGCAGTTCCTGGACAGGGTCCTACAATGAGCAGTTCTTC. Its protein product is CASSSWTGSYNEQFF.

V and J are TRBV5-4 and TRBJ2-7, with 9 bases aligning to TRBD2. The ends lost 4 bases at V and 2 bases at J; junction bases unmatched: 4. Germline V gene data show CDR1 as SGHNT and CDR2 as YYREEE (reference sequence). The CDR3 contains 14 residues. The DNA for the CDR3 is TGTGCCAGCAGCGCATCTAGCGGGGCCTACGAGCAGTACTTC. Protein: CASSASSGAYEQYF. Variable domain in full (rest from reference TRBV5-4 and TRBJ2-7): ETGVTQSPTHLIKTRGQQVTLRCSSQSGHNTVSWYQQALGQGPQFIFQYYREEENGRGNFPPRFSGLQFPNYSSELNVNALELDDSALYLCASSASSGAYEQYFGPGTRLTVT.

The chain uses TRBV30 and TRBJ1-6; no firm D call. From germline, CDR1 is GTSNPN and CDR2 SVGIG (reference sequence). The CDR3 is 16 amino acids. Trimming pared 3 bases from V and 0 bases from J, leaving 12 bases between. The CDR3 DNA follows: TGTGCCTGGAGGACCTCGGGGAGCTCCTATAATTCACCCCTCCACTTT. Translating it yields CAWRTSGSSYNSPLHF.

This chain uses TRBV5-6 with TRBJ2-5, with TRBD2 matching 8 bases. V lost 2 bases, J lost 3 bases, and 12 bases stayed unmatched. CDR3 size: 17 residues. Germline values: CDR1 SGHDT, CDR2 YYEEEE. This CDR3 reads CASSLLSRGLGKETQYF. CDR3 DNA sequence: TGTGCCAGCAGCTTATTAAGCAGGGGACTAGGGAAAGAGACCCAGTACTTC.

The V call is TRBV21-1, the J call TRBJ2-7; TRBD1 reflects the table's D call only, with no check against the DNA. TRBV21-1 is annotated as a pseudogene. The CDR3 extends over 15 amino acids. Here the CDR3 reads CASSKATGLPYEQYF. CDR3 bases: TGTGCCAGCAGCAAAGCGACAGGGCTCCCCTACGAGCAGTACTTC.

The chain carries TRBV7-2 and TRBJ2-7; 9 positions match TRBD1. This CDR3 spans 15 amino acids. V was pared by 4 bases and J by 3 bases, with 7 bases of the junction left unmatched. CDR1 SGHTA and CDR2 FQGNSA come from the germline V gene. The CDR3 sequence: CASSWDRVGGYEQYF. The DNA for the CDR3 is TGTGCCAGCAGCTGGGACAGGGTGGGCGGCTACGAGCAGTACTTC. The entire variable domain, with the rest obtained from reference TRBV7-2 and TRBJ2-7, is as follows: GAGVSQSPSNKVTEKGKDVELRCDPISGHTALYWYRQSLGQGLEFLIYFQGNSAPDKSGLPSDRFSAERTGGSVSTLTIQRTQQEDSAVYLCASSWDRVGGYEQYFGPGTRLTVT.

The rearrangement links TRBV5-1 to TRBJ1-4, with TRBD1 identical over 7 bases. Per germline, CDR1 SGHRS and CDR2 YFSETQ. The CDR3 is 14 residues long. Trimming removed 4 bases from V and 6 bases from J; junction bases left unmatched: 6. CDR3 protein: CASSPGGADEKLFF. CDR3 sequence (DNA): TGCGCCAGCAGCCCAGGGGGAGCGGATGAAAAACTGTTTTTT.

V is TRBV27 and J is TRBJ2-7, with TRBD1 identical over 11 bases. Germline assignment: CDR1 MNHEY and CDR2 SMNVEV (reference sequence). The CDR3 runs to 14 residues. V trimming: 4 bases; J trimming: 4 bases; junction bases outside the gene matches: 3. CDR3 bases: TGTGCCAGCAGTTGGACAGGGGGCGCGTACGAGCAGTACTTC. Protein: CASSWTGGAYEQYF.

V and J are TRBV10-2 and TRBJ2-7; 7 bases are a match to TRBD1. The V gene end was trimmed by 3 bases and the J gene end by 4 bases; junction bases not matched to a gene: 12. There are 16 residues in the CDR3. Germline V CDR1 and CDR2: WSHSY, SAAADI. The chain's CDR3 is CASSEPGTESRYEQYF. The CDR3 DNA sequence: TGCGCCAGCAGTGAACCCGGGACAGAAAGTCGATACGAGCAGTACTTC.

The chain combines TRBV12-3 or TRBV12-4 with TRBJ1-2, with D possibly matching TRBD1 (6 bases). Trimming cost V 5 bases and J 8 bases, with 12 bases left between them. The CDR3 contains 12 residues. This CDR3 is CASSPTGRGYTF. For the CDR3, the DNA is TGTGCCAGCAGTCCGACAGGCCGAGGCTACACCTTC.

The chain links TRBV6-1 to TRBJ1-5; D may be TRBD1 (6 bases). Germline CDR1 is MNHNS and CDR2 is SASEGT. The CDR3 runs to 13 residues. Trimming shortened V by 6 bases and J by 6 bases, and 12 bases separated the two germline ends. The CDR3 loop is CASRRDNSQPQHF. CDR3 DNA sequence: TGTGCCAGCAGACGGGACAATAGTCAGCCCCAGCATTTT.

The rearrangement links TRBV7-2 to TRBJ2-1, with 9 bases lining up with TRBD1. The CDR3 spans 13 residues. With 5 bases clipped from V and 6 bases from J, the junction kept 2 bases outside the gene matches. In germline, CDR1 is SGHTA, CDR2 FQGNSA. In DNA form, the CDR3 reads TGTGCCAGCAGCCGGGACAGGGTCAATGAGCAGTTCTTC. Encoded protein: CASSRDRVNEQFF.

This chain uses TRBV23-1 with TRBJ2-7; 8 nucleotides line up with TRBD2. TRBV23-1 falls under the ORF class, with uncertain function. J was trimmed by 2 bases and V by 7 bases; bases with no gene match: 13. The CDR3 runs 16 residues. The CDR3 DNA sequence: TGCGCCAGCACCTCTGGGGCTAGCGGGCGAACCTACGAGCAGTACTTC. Its translation: CASTSGASGRTYEQYF.

The chain links TRBV7-9 to TRBJ2-7; TRBD2 aligns across 9 bases. Trimming removed 7 bases from V and 3 bases from J; junction bases left unmatched: 10. Germline CDR1 is SEHNR and CDR2 is FQNEAQ (reference sequence). The CDR3 extends over 15 amino acids. The CDR3 DNA is TGTGCCAGCAAAGTTGGGTCTAGCGGGATCTACGAGCAGTACTTC. The encoded protein is CASKVGSSGIYEQYF.

This chain joins TRBV6-1 and TRBJ2-7, with D tentatively TRBD1 (6 bases). CDR1 is MNHNS and CDR2 is SASEGT in the germline V gene. The V end was cut by 6 bases, the J end by 5 bases, with 11 bases between. CDR3 length equals 12 residues. CDR3 nucleotides: TGTGCCAGCAGCCAGACAGGTCACGAGCAGTACTTC. It yields the protein CASSQTGHEQYF.

V usage is TRBV29-1 and J usage is TRBJ2-5; D uncertain. The CDR3 has 15 amino acids. The germline V gene encodes CDR1 SQVTM and CDR2 ANQGSEA. Deletions cut 4 bases from V and 1 base from J, with 16 bases between. This chain's CDR3 is CSVGYGVGPQETQYF. The CDR3 DNA reads TGCAGCGTTGGGTACGGAGTTGGCCCCCAAGAGACCCAGTACTTC. The complete variable domain, with remaining parts taken from reference TRBV29-1 and TRBJ2-5, reads SAVISQKPSRDICQRGTSLTIQCQVDSQVTMMFWYRQQPGQSLTLIATANQGSEATYESGFVIDKFPISRPNLTFSTLTVSNMSPEDSSIYLCSVGYGVGPQETQYFGPGTRLLVL.

About this clone: Different DNA sequences within this sample yield the same CDR3. The chain recombines TRBV19 with TRBJ2-7; 9 bases fit TRBD2. V shed 3 bases and J 1 base; nucleotides not matched to a gene: 1. CDR3 length: 14 residues. The germline V gene has CDR1 LNHDA and CDR2 SQIVND (reference sequence). CDR3 sequence (DNA): TGTGCCAGTAGTATTAGCGGGAGTTCCTACGAGCAGTACTTC. Its protein product is CASSISGSSYEQYF.

This clone has only one observation. This rearrangement joins TRBV24-1 to TRBJ2-1; TRBD2 matches at 7 bases. The CDR3 sequence is 16 residues long. Germline V gene lookup returns CDR1 KGHDR and CDR2 SFDVKD. V was clipped by 6 bases and J by 5 bases; unmatched bases: 12. The DNA for the CDR3 is TGTGCCACCAGTAATATCGGGGGAGGGCCGAACAATGAGCAGTTCTTC. Its protein is CATSNIGGGPNNEQFF.